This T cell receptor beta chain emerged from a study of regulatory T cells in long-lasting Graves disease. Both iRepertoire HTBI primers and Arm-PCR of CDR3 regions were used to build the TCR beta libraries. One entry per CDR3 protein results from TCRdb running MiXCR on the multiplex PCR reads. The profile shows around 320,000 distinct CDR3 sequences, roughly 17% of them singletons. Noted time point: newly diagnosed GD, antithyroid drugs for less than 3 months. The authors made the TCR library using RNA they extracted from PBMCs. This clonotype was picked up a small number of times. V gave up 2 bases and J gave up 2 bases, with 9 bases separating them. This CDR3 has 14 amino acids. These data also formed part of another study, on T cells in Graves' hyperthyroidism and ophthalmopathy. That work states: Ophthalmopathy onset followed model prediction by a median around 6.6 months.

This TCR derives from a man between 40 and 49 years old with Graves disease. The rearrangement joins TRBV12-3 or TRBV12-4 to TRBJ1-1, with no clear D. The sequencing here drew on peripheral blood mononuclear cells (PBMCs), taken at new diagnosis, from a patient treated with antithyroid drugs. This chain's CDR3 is CASSLPPINTEAFF. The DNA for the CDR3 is TGTGCCAGCAGTTTACCCCCGATAAACACTGAAGCTTTCTTT.